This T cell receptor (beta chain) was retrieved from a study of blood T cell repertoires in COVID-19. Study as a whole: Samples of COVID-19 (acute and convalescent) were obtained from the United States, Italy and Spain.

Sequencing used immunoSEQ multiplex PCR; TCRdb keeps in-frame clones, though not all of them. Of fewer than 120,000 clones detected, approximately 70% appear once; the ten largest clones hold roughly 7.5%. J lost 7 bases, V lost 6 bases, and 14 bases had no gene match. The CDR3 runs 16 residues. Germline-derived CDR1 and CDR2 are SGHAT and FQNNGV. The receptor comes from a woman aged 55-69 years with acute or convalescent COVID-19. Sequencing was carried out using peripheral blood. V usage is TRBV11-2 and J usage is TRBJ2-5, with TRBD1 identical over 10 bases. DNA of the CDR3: TGTGCCAGCAGTTGGGGAGGGACAGGGGTAACAGGGACCCAGTACTTC. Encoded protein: CASSWGGTGVTGTQYF.